This T cell receptor (beta chain) was identified during a study of esophageal squamous cell carcinoma under preoperative chemotherapy. Germline V lookup: CDR1 MNHEY, CDR2 SMNVEV (reference sequence). The CDR3 spans 13 residues. Indicated time point: before preoperative PTX-NDP chemotherapy. One entry per CDR3 protein, called by TCRdb with MiXCR from the PCR reads. The sample has tens of thousands of distinct CDR3 sequences; roughly 50% are singletons. The sample here was taken from a patient given preoperative chemotherapy. This TCR derives from a human donor with esophageal squamous cell carcinoma. The donor label of this sample is uncertain. The V and J genes are TRBV27 and TRBJ2-4, with 7 bases identical to TRBD2. The CDR3 nucleotides read TGTGGCATCGGGGGGATTGCCCAAAACATTCAGTACTTC. It encodes CGIGGIAQNIQYF.